This entry lists 11 T cell receptor beta chains sequenced from one sample in a study of blood T cell repertoires in COVID-19 (dated by TCRdb to 2020 to 2022). Library creation used the immunoSEQ multiplex PCR assay. As stored in TCRdb, this immuneACCESS dataset retains in-frame rearrangements with V and J assigned. A fraction of the clones does not appear; measured against another copy, unresolved V genes explain less than half of the discrepancy, and the remainder lacks a known reason. Here the sample has about 68,000 clones; around 87% occur a single time. The top ten constitute under 3% of the sample. The sequencing input was peripheral blood. The receptors stem from a man between 45 and 60 years old with acute or convalescent COVID-19.

This chain connects TRBV30 to TRBJ1-5, with TRBD1 identical over 9 bases. The CDR3 sequence is 13 residues long. With V trimmed by 3 bases and J by 6 bases, 3 bases remained unmatched. The germline V gene encodes CDR1 GTSNPN and CDR2 SVGIG (reference sequence). The CDR3 region has the DNA TGTGCCTGGAGCAGGACAGGGGTTCAGCCCCAGCATTTT. It specifies CAWSRTGVQPQHF.

The chain has TRBV5-6 and TRBJ2-3, with D unresolved. Per germline, CDR1 SGHDT and CDR2 YYEEEE. The V and J ends lost 4 bases and 6 bases respectively, with 12 bases between them. The CDR3 runs 13 residues. The CDR3: CASSPAPGDTQYF. CDR3 nucleotides: TGTGCCAGCAGCCCGGCACCGGGTGATACGCAGTATTTT.

The chain carries TRBV19 and TRBJ1-2; weak D call: TRBD1 (6 bases). The CDR3 loop spans 13 amino acids. V was cut by 3 bases and J by 5 bases, with 10 bases left in between. In germline, CDR1 is LNHDA, CDR2 SQIVND (reference sequence). CDR3 region: CASSIGTPYGYTF. CDR3 coding DNA: TGTGCCAGTAGTATCGGGACACCTTATGGCTACACCTTC.

This clone was observed a single time. The CDR3 loop is CASSMKGGSYNEQFF. As DNA, the CDR3 is TGTGCCAGCAGCATGAAGGGAGGATCCTACAATGAGCAGTTCTTC. The genes are TRBV7-9 and TRBJ2-1, with D tentatively TRBD2 (6 bases). The CDR3 consists of 15 residues. The germline CDR1 and CDR2 sequences are SEHNR and FQNEAQ (reference sequence). The V and J ends lost 5 bases and 1 base respectively, with 12 bases between them.

V usage is TRBV5-1 and J usage is TRBJ2-1, with 7 bases fitting TRBD1. The CDR3 consists of 14 residues. Per germline, CDR1 SGHRS and CDR2 YFSETQ. The V and J ends lost 5 bases and 4 bases, in that order; junction bases with no gene match: 6. CDR3 protein: CASRTPGQYNEQFF. The CDR3 coding sequence is TGCGCCAGCAGAACACCGGGACAGTACAATGAGCAGTTCTTC.

The J gene is TRBJ2-1, the V gene TRBV27; 13 nucleotides align to TRBD2. After removal of 5 bases from V and 5 bases from J, the junction contained 3 bases not matched to a gene. Germline CDR1 reads MNHEY; CDR2 reads SMNVEV (reference sequence). The length of the CDR3 is 15 residues. CDR3 in amino acids: CASSPGTSGNNEQFF. The DNA of the CDR3 is TGTGCCAGCAGTCCCGGGACTAGCGGGAACAATGAGCAGTTCTTC.

The J gene is TRBJ2-7, the V gene TRBV7-2; 10 positions agree with TRBD1. The germline V gene has CDR1 SGHTA and CDR2 FQGNSA. The CDR3 has 14 residues. With V trimmed by 5 bases and J by 4 bases, 5 bases remained unmatched. CDR3 nucleotides: TGTGCCAGCAGCACGACAGGGGGCAAGTACGAGCAGTACTTC. This codes for CASSTTGGKYEQYF.

The chain is built from TRBV6-1 and TRBJ2-1; 10 nucleotides match TRBD2. The junction had 4 bases not matched to a gene; V was cut back by 3 bases and J by 5 bases. CDR3 length: 15 amino acids. Germline lookup yields CDR1 MNHNS and CDR2 SASEGT. The CDR3 is CASSDKREGHNEQFF. CDR3 DNA: TGTGCCAGCAGTGATAAGCGGGAGGGCCACAATGAGCAGTTCTTC.

This sequence joins TRBV27 and TRBJ1-6; weak D call: TRBD1 (5 bases). CDR3 length: 15 residues. Trimming removed 3 bases from V and 7 bases from J, with 13 bases in between. Germline-derived CDR1 and CDR2 are MNHEY and SMNVEV (reference sequence). The CDR3 DNA follows: TGTGCCAGCAGTTTGCGGGGGTTGCGAAATTCACCCCTCCACTTT. It is translated as CASSLRGLRNSPLHF.

The chain is built from TRBV19 and TRBJ1-1; D ambiguous. Germline lookup yields CDR1 LNHDA and CDR2 SQIVND (reference sequence). Trimming took off 4 bases at V and 0 bases at J, with 6 bases between the two ends. The CDR3 runs to 13 residues. CDR3 DNA sequence: TGTGCCAGTAGTAACAGTATGAACACTGAAGCTTTCTTT. Protein product: CASSNSMNTEAFF.

The rearrangement joins TRBV14 to TRBJ2-1; D is ambiguous. The CDR3 loop spans 12 amino acids. Germline values: CDR1 SGHDN, CDR2 FVKESK. V lost 0 bases and J lost 15, with 12 bases in between. Written as DNA, the CDR3 is TGTGCCAGCAGCCAAGATTTCGGCGGAGCGTTCTTC. Translating it yields CASSQDFGGAFF.